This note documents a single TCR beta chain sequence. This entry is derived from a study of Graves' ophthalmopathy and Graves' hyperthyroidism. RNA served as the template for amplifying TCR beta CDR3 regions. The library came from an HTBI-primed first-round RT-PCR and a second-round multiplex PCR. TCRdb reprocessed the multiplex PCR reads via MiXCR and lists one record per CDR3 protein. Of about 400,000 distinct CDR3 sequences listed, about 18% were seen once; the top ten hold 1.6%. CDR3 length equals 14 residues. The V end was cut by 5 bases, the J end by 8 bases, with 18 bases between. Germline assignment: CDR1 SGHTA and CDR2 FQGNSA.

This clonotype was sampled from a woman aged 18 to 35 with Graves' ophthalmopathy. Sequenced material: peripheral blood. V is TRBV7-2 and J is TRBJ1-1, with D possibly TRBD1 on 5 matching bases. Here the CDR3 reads CASSATGTPSEAFF. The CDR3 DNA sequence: TGTGCCAGCAGCGCAACCGGGACGCCCAGCGAAGCTTTCTTT.